The 17 T cell receptor beta chains below all came from one sample that was sequenced in a study of T-cell reconstitution after alpha-beta-depleted transplantation in children. A TCRbeta library incorporating unique molecular identifiers was prepared. Each CDR3 protein gets one entry after TCRdb re-called the PCR reads with MiXCR. This repertoire shows 600,000 or so distinct CDR3 sequences, roughly 23% found once; its top ten account for roughly 13%. The input for sequencing was PBMCs, mostly from graft donor cells, taken 360 days after TCRalphabeta/CD19-depleted stem cell transplant. All receptors derive from a boy younger than two who had a stem cell transplant for acute myeloid leukemia, so the T cells may come from the graft donor.

The rearrangement uses TRBV5-1 and TRBJ2-7; perhaps TRBD2 as D (6 bases). The germline gives CDR1 SGHRS, CDR2 YFSETQ. V gave up 0 bases and J gave up 9 bases, with 25 bases separating them. The length of the CDR3 is 17 residues. The CDR3 bases are TGCGCCAGCAGCTTGGAACAGGACCTTCTCGGGGGAGTGGGGCAGTACTTC. Amino acids: CASSLEQDLLGGVGQYF.

This clonotype was detected many times. V and J are TRBV12-3 or TRBV12-4 and TRBJ1-1, with no clear D. The ends were cut back, 7 bases at V and 4 bases at J, with 13 bases in the middle. This CDR3 comprises 13 residues. This CDR3 reads CASTLLGTTEAFF. The DNA for the CDR3 is TGTGCCAGCACGCTTTTGGGTACCACTGAAGCTTTCTTT.

This chain uses TRBV11-2 with TRBJ2-7; D unclear. V gave up 5 bases and J gave up 9 bases, with 17 bases separating them. There are 13 residues in the CDR3. Germline V gene sequence: CDR1 SGHAT, CDR2 FQNNGV. The CDR3 here is CASSPPGAEPQYV. CDR3 DNA: TGTGCCAGCAGCCCACCAGGCGCAGAGCCGCAGTACGTC.

This clonotype showed up many times. The chain recombines TRBV27 with TRBJ1-1, with D possibly being TRBD1 (5 bases). The germline V and J ends were trimmed by 0 bases and 0 bases, with 20 bases remaining between them. This CDR3 contains 19 residues. Germline V gene sequence: CDR1 MNHEY, CDR2 SMNVEV (reference sequence). The CDR3 region has the DNA TGTGCCAGCAGTTTATCCCTTGGTCGAAGGGGCAGATTGAACACTGAAGCTTTCTTT. Amino acid sequence: CASSLSLGRRGRLNTEAFF.

The chain uses TRBV12-3 or TRBV12-4 and TRBJ1-1; D is ambiguous. The V gene lost 6 bases and the J gene lost 6 bases, with 14 bases spanning the gap. The CDR3 sequence is 13 residues long. This CDR3 is CASSWEGRAEAFF. The CDR3 DNA reads as TGTGCCAGCAGCTGGGAGGGTAGGGCTGAAGCTTTCTTT.

This clonotype has at least ten counts. V gene TRBV10-3 combines with J gene TRBJ2-3; 10 bases match TRBD1. Per the germline V gene, CDR1 is ENHRY and CDR2 is SYGVKD. This CDR3 is 16 amino acids long. With 2 bases clipped from V and 1 base from J, the junction kept 3 bases outside the gene matches. The chain's CDR3 is CAISEDRGPGTDTQYF. In DNA form, the CDR3 reads TGTGCCATCAGTGAGGACAGGGGGCCGGGCACAGATACGCAGTATTTT.

The chain combines TRBV20-1 with TRBJ2-1; 7 positions match TRBD1. Germline values: CDR1 DFQATT, CDR2 SNEGSKA (reference sequence). V shed 5 bases, J shed 2 bases, and the junction held 6 bases outside the gene matches. The CDR3 loop spans 14 amino acids. The CDR3 DNA is TGCAGTGCTGCTCCAGGGGGTACCTACAATGAGCAGTTCTTC. This encodes CSAAPGGTYNEQFF.

This clonotype was recorded a few times. The chain links TRBV10-3 to TRBJ1-2; D is undetermined. Germline V lookup: CDR1 ENHRY, CDR2 SYGVKD. V was trimmed by 3 bases and J by 0 bases, leaving 5 bases between them. The CDR3 is made up of 13 amino acids. CDR3: CAISDFTNYGYTF. The CDR3 DNA sequence: TGTGCCATCAGTGATTTCACTAACTATGGCTACACCTTC.

This clonotype has at least ten counts. This chain connects TRBV29-1 to TRBJ2-5, with a tentative D call TRBD1 (5 bases). CDR3 length: 12 residues. Trimming cost V 7 bases and J 5 bases, with 14 bases left between them. Per the germline V gene, CDR1 is SQVTM and CDR2 is ANQGSEA. The CDR3 loop reads CSGAPQEETQYF. The CDR3 DNA reads as TGCAGCGGAGCCCCACAGGAGGAGACCCAGTACTTC. Filled out from reference TRBV29-1 and TRBJ2-5, the complete variable domain reads SAVISQKPSRDICQRGTSLTIQCQVDSQVTMMFWYRQQPGQSLTLIATANQGSEATYESGFVIDKFPISRPNLTFSTLTVSNMSPEDSSIYLCSGAPQEETQYFGPGTRLLVL.

This clonotype was found a few times. The chain joins TRBV25-1 to TRBJ2-1, with 7 positions matching TRBD1. Germline-derived CDR1 and CDR2 are MGHDK and SYGVNS. The CDR3 contains 16 residues. V lost 2 bases to trimming and J lost 4 bases; unmatched junction nucleotides: 8. The CDR3 is CASSEAGGTAYNEQFF. Here the CDR3 DNA reads TGTGCCAGCAGTGAAGCGGGTGGGACAGCTTACAATGAGCAGTTCTTC.

This clonotype was counted ten times or more. J is TRBJ2-7 and V is TRBV7-9; D is ambiguous. The ends were cut back, 5 bases at V and 0 bases at J, with 23 bases in the middle. Germline V CDR1 and CDR2: SEHNR, FQNEAQ (reference sequence). The CDR3 sequence is 18 residues long. CDR3: CASSDPTGGGFSSYEQYF. The CDR3 bases are TGTGCCAGCAGCGACCCCACCGGCGGCGGTTTCAGCTCCTACGAGCAGTACTTC.

The chain combines TRBV29-1 with TRBJ1-2; a possible D gene is TRBD1 (5 bases). CDR3 size: 10 residues. V was shortened by 6 bases and J by 5 bases, with 7 bases between the two germline ends. Germline CDR1 SQVTM, CDR2 ANQGSEA. CDR3 in amino acids: CSVTGYGYTF. DNA for the CDR3: TGCAGCGTAACAGGTTATGGCTACACCTTC.

Only a few counts were recorded for this clonotype. The J gene is TRBJ2-5, the V gene TRBV15; no definite D call. The CDR3 spans 13 residues. Germline assignment: CDR1 LNHNV and CDR2 YYDKDF (reference sequence). Trimming pared 5 bases from V and 2 bases from J, leaving 9 bases between. The CDR3 region is CATSVPQQETQYF. The DNA of the CDR3 is TGTGCCACCAGCGTGCCACAGCAAGAGACCCAGTACTTC.

This clonotype was seen a handful of times. V gene TRBV29-1 combines with J gene TRBJ2-5; no clear D. CDR1 SQVTM and CDR2 ANQGSEA come from the germline V gene. V gave up 0 bases and J gave up 4 bases, with 6 bases separating them. The CDR3 loop spans 12 amino acids. The CDR3 nucleotides are TGCAGCGTTGAAGAAAGATCAGAGACCCAGTACTTC. It yields the protein CSVEERSETQYF.

The J gene is TRBJ1-1, the V gene TRBV25-1; D is undetermined. Looked up from germline, CDR1 is MGHDK and CDR2 is SYGVNS. The CDR3 runs to 13 residues. The germline V and J ends were trimmed by 8 bases and 4 bases, with 14 bases remaining between them. For the CDR3, the DNA is TGTGCCAGCCAGGTGACATTGGGCACTGAAGCTTTCTTT. This encodes CASQVTLGTEAFF.

This chain connects TRBV6-1 to TRBJ2-7; tentatively, D is TRBD2 (6 bases). CDR3 size: 15 residues. V was clipped by 10 bases and J by 5 bases, with 24 bases between them. Germline values: CDR1 MNHNS, CDR2 SASEGT. CDR3: CATQPARIAANEQYF. In nucleotides, the CDR3 is TGTGCCACCCAACCGGCCAGAATAGCGGCAAACGAGCAGTACTTC.

This clonotype was detected ten times or more. This chain joins TRBV7-2 and TRBJ2-5; 11 bases align to TRBD2. There are 17 residues in the CDR3. V gave up 2 bases and J gave up 1 base; unmatched junction bases: 6. Per germline, CDR1 SGHTA and CDR2 FQGNSA. The CDR3 here is CASSLFSGGAIQETQYF. In nucleotides, the CDR3 is TGTGCCAGCAGCTTATTTAGCGGGGGGGCCATCCAAGAGACCCAGTACTTC.